A selection of T cell receptor beta chains follows, all from one sample in a study of OX40 agonist ivuxolimab in advanced cancers. Measured with immunoSEQ multiplex PCR; TCRdb has only the in-frame clones, and not every one. The data hold around 60,000 clones, with approximately 91% observed a single time. The sequenced sample was CD4+ or CD8+ T cells sorted from blood, obtained in a trial of the OX40 agonist ivuxolimab. The receptors here all came from an adult with an advanced solid tumor such as melanoma, head and neck, liver or kidney cancer. Each CDR3 is given with its conserved first and last residue. D genes are given only for firm matches. The listing skips clone size in some rows; elsewhere it reads once, few, many or a size class.

V gene	D gene	CDR3 length	clone size	J gene	CDR3 DNA	CDR3 protein
TRBV6-5	.	15	once	TRBJ2-1	TGTGCCAGCAGTTACTCAGAGGGTTGGAACAATGAGCAGTTCTTC	CASSYSEGWNNEQFF
TRBV2	.	15	.	TRBJ2-2	TGTGCCAGCACCCCGGGACCCAACGCAGGGGGGGAGCTGTTTTTT	CASTPGPNAGGELFF
TRBV19	TRBD1	15	.	TRBJ2-1	TGTGCCAGTAGTATTCAAGGGACAGGGGAATTTGAGCAGTTCTTC	CASSIQGTGEFEQFF
TRBV18	.	11	.	TRBJ2-7	TGTGCCAGCTCAGCCGGGTCCGAGAAGTACTTC	CASSAGSEKYF
TRBV30	.	13	.	TRBJ2-5	TGTGCCTGGAGTAAGGGAGTTGGAGAGACCCAGTACTTC	CAWSKGVGETQYF
TRBV19	.	11	.	TRBJ1-1	TGTGCCAGTAGCGGCAGGGGTGAAGCTTTCTTT	CASSGRGEAFF
TRBV6-5	.	15	.	TRBJ2-1	TGTGCCAGCAGTCCAGACCCAAGCTCCTACAATGAGCAGTTCTTC	CASSPDPSSYNEQFF
TRBV11-2	TRBD1	15	.	TRBJ2-5	TGTGCCAGCAGCTTGGGGACAGGCATCCAAGAGACCCAGTACTTC	CASSLGTGIQETQYF
TRBV7-2	TRBD2	15	.	TRBJ2-1	TGTGCCAGCAGCTTAGGGACTAGCATCTACAATGAGCAGTTCTTC	CASSLGTSIYNEQFF
TRBV30	TRBD1	12	.	TRBJ1-1	TGTGCCTTGGACAGGGGAGGAGTGGAAGCTTTCTTT	CALDRGGVEAFF
TRBV30	TRBD2	16	.	TRBJ2-1	TGTGCCTGGAGTCTCCGACTAGCGGGGGCCGGGAATGAGCAGTTCTTC	CAWSLRLAGAGNEQFF
TRBV6-5	.	13	.	TRBJ1-2	TGTGCCAGCAGTTACTCAGGCTACTATGGCTACACCTTC	CASSYSGYYGYTF
TRBV18	.	13	.	TRBJ1-2	TGTGCCAGCTCACCGCGGCGCGACTATGGCTACACCTTC	CASSPRRDYGYTF
TRBV28	.	12	.	TRBJ1-6	TGTGCCAGCAGTCCCCTGGGCTCACCCCTCCACTTT	CASSPLGSPLHF
TRBV7-2	.	13	once	TRBJ1-1	TGTGCCAGCAGCTTAGTCCCGAACACTGAAGCTTTCTTT	CASSLVPNTEAFF
TRBV19	.	13	.	TRBJ1-5	TGTGCCAGTAGTATTATGTCGGATCAGCCCCAGCATTTT	CASSIMSDQPQHF
TRBV11-1	.	14	.	TRBJ2-7	TGTGCCAGCAGCTTCTTATGGTCTTCCTACGAGCAGTACTTC	CASSFLWSSYEQYF
TRBV28	TRBD1	18	.	TRBJ2-7	TGTGCCAGCAGTCGCCCTGGACAGGGGGCCTCCGGCTTAGGCGAGCAGTACTTC	CASSRPGQGASGLGEQYF
TRBV25-1	.	16	.	TRBJ2-3	TGTGCCAGCAGTGAACTTACAACCGGGGACACAGATACGCAGTATTTT	CASSELTTGDTDTQYF
TRBV7-6	TRBD1	15	.	TRBJ2-1	TGTGCCAGCAGCTTATTGGGACAGGGGTGGAATGAGCAGTTCTTC	CASSLLGQGWNEQFF
TRBV6-6	.	14	few	TRBJ1-6	TGTGCCAGCAGTGTACAGGGTGGGGGATCACCCCTCCACTTT	CASSVQGGGSPLHF
TRBV27	TRBD1	21	.	TRBJ2-1	TGTGCCAGCAGTTTACAGAGCTACCGTACCGGACAGGGGCGCTCCTACAATGAGCAGTTCTTC	CASSLQSYRTGQGRSYNEQFF
TRBV5-4	.	14	.	TRBJ2-5	TGTGCCAGCAGTCTAGCACAGAGTAAAGAGACCCAGTACTTC	CASSLAQSKETQYF
TRBV7-9	TRBD1	15	.	TRBJ1-1	TGTGCCAGCAGTCCTAGGACAGGGCCATACACTGAAGCTTTCTTT	CASSPRTGPYTEAFF
TRBV5-6	.	14	once	TRBJ2-3	TGTGCCAGCAGCGAGCGCGGGCGCACAGATACGCAGTATTTT	CASSERGRTDTQYF
TRBV19	TRBD2	18	.	TRBJ2-5	TGTGCCAGTAGGGGTAGGGGACTAGCGGGGAGCAGGCAAGAGACCCAGTACTTC	CASRGRGLAGSRQETQYF
TRBV11-2	TRBD1	14	.	TRBJ2-7	TGTGCCAGCAGCTTCACCGGGACAGGGGACGAGCAGTACTTC	CASSFTGTGDEQYF
TRBV15	.	14	.	TRBJ2-3	TGTGCCACCAGCAGAGATATAGGAACAGATACGCAGTATTTT	CATSRDIGTDTQYF
TRBV19	.	12	.	TRBJ1-3	TGTGCCAGTCGGAGGGACTTCTACACCATATATTTT	CASRRDFYTIYF
TRBV29-1	TRBD2	13	.	TRBJ2-1	TGCAGCGGCGGGACTAGCGGGATCGATGAGCAGTTCTTC	CSGGTSGIDEQFF
TRBV2	.	13	once	TRBJ1-1	TGTGCCAGCAGTGGGGCAGAGGACACTGAAGCTTTCTTT	CASSGAEDTEAFF
TRBV30	.	15	.	TRBJ1-3	TGTGCCTGGTCGACCGGACGGAGCTCTGGAAACACCATATATTTT	CAWSTGRSSGNTIYF
TRBV2	TRBD1	14	.	TRBJ1-1	TGTGCCAGCAGCATGGCAGGGGGCTCAACTGAAGCTTTCTTT	CASSMAGGSTEAFF
TRBV11-2	.	13	.	TRBJ1-3	TGTGCCAGCAGCTTAGACAGGGGAGTCGCCATATATTTT	CASSLDRGVAIYF
TRBV5-1	.	13	.	TRBJ1-1	TGCGCCAGCAGCTTGGAAGGGGGCACTGAAGCTTTCTTT	CASSLEGGTEAFF
TRBV4-1	TRBD1	17	.	TRBJ1-4	TGCGCCAGCAGCCAAACCCTAAGACAGGGGGCAACTGAAAAACTGTTTTTT	CASSQTLRQGATEKLFF
TRBV4-2	TRBD2	15	.	TRBJ2-5	TGTGCCAGCAGCCAAGCGGGGGGGTCCCAAGAGACCCAGTACTTC	CASSQAGGSQETQYF
TRBV11-2	.	15	.	TRBJ2-1	TGTGCCAGCAGCTTAGGGGGGGCGGGCTACAATGAGCAGTTCTTC	CASSLGGAGYNEQFF
TRBV19	.	14	.	TRBJ2-2	TGTGCCAGTAGTACGCGGACTAACACCGGGGAGCTGTTTTTT	CASSTRTNTGELFF
TRBV4-3	TRBD1	14	.	TRBJ1-4	TGCGCCAGCAGCCAAGGACAGGGTGGGGAAAAACTGTTTTTT	CASSQGQGGEKLFF
TRBV6-1	.	13	.	TRBJ1-1	TGTGCCAGCAGCTTTAACCGGGACACTGAAGCTTTCTTT	CASSFNRDTEAFF
TRBV6-6	TRBD1	16	.	TRBJ2-5	TGTGCCAGCAGTTACACCCCAAGGGGGCCAGGGGAGACCCAGTACTTC	CASSYTPRGPGETQYF
TRBV10-2	TRBD1	18	.	TRBJ1-6	TGCGCCAGCAGTGTAACTGGGACAGCACCTCTTTCTAATTCACCCCTCCACTTT	CASSVTGTAPLSNSPLHF
TRBV28	TRBD2	14	.	TRBJ2-3	TGTGCCAGCAGTTTGCGGGGGAGCACAGATACGCAGTATTTT	CASSLRGSTDTQYF
TRBV9	TRBD2	16	.	TRBJ2-1	TGTGCCAGCAGCGTAGCGGGGACTAGCGGATACAATGAGCAGTTCTTC	CASSVAGTSGYNEQFF
TRBV6-1	.	13	.	TRBJ2-2	TGTGCCAGCAGGGGGACTGCAACCGGGGAGCTGTTTTTT	CASRGTATGELFF
TRBV15	TRBD2	18	few	TRBJ2-3	TGTGCCACCAGCAGCAGTAAGCTATGGGCGGGAGTAACAGATACGCAGTATTTT	CATSSSKLWAGVTDTQYF
TRBV5-4	.	13	.	TRBJ2-3	TGTGCCAGCAGCTTGCGGCGATCAGATACGCAGTATTTT	CASSLRRSDTQYF
TRBV19	.	16	.	TRBJ2-4	TGTGCCAGTAGTATTGGTGGCGGATTAGCCAAAAACATTCAGTACTTC	CASSIGGGLAKNIQYF
TRBV19	TRBD1	17	.	TRBJ2-3	TGTGCCAGTAACTCCCTTCCGGGGACAGGGGTTACAGATACGCAGTATTTT	CASNSLPGTGVTDTQYF
TRBV4-3	TRBD2	17	.	TRBJ2-3	TGCGCCAGCAGCCGACAAACTAGCGGGGGGGTCGGAGATACGCAGTATTTT	CASSRQTSGGVGDTQYF
TRBV9	.	15	once	TRBJ2-2	TGTGCCAGCAGCGTACGGGGCGCGAACACCGGGGAGCTGTTTTTT	CASSVRGANTGELFF
TRBV7-9	TRBD1	14	.	TRBJ1-2	TGTGCCAGCAGCTTTGCGGGACAGGGCGTGGGGTACACCTTC	CASSFAGQGVGYTF
TRBV27	TRBD1	14	.	TRBJ2-1	TGTGCCAGCAGTAATCAGGGGGTCTACAATGAGCAGTTCTTC	CASSNQGVYNEQFF
TRBV5-1	.	14	.	TRBJ1-2	TGCGCCAGCAGCTTTAACCGGGATGCCAGGGGCTACACCTTC	CASSFNRDARGYTF
TRBV19	.	14	.	TRBJ2-1	TGTGCCAGTAGTATTGGTAGCCCCCACAATGAGCAGTTCTTC	CASSIGSPHNEQFF
TRBV27	.	13	.	TRBJ2-2	TGTGCCAGCTTAGACAGGAACACCGGGGAGCTGTTTTTT	CASLDRNTGELFF
TRBV6-6	.	16	.	TRBJ2-5	TGTGCCAGCAGTTACTCCGGGACACCCAGTCAAGAGACCCAGTACTTC	CASSYSGTPSQETQYF